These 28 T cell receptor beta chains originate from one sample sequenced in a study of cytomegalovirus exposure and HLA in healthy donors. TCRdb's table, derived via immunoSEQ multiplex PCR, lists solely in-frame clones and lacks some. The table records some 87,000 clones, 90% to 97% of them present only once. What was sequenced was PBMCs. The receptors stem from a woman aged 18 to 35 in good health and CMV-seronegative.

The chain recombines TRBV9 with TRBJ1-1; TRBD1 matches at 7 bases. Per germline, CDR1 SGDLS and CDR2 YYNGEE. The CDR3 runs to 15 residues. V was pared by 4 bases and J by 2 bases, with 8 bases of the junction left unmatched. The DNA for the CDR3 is TGTGCCAGCAGCACTTGGGGGACAGTTAACACTGAAGCTTTCTTT. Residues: CASSTWGTVNTEAFF.

CDR3 sequence reads: CASSQGLAGQLGYEQYF. The CDR3 region has the DNA TGCGCCAGCAGCCAGGGACTAGCGGGCCAACTGGGCTACGAGCAGTACTTC. The V gene is TRBV4-1, the J gene TRBJ2-7; TRBD2 agrees at 12 bases. V trimming: 3 bases; J trimming: 3 bases; junction bases outside the gene matches: 9. The CDR3 has 17 residues. Germline V lookup: CDR1 MGHRA, CDR2 YSYEKL.

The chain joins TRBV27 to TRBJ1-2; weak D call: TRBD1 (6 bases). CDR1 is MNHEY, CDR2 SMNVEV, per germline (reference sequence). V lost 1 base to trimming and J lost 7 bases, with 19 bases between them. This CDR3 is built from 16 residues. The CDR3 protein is CASSLLAGTTAGGYTF. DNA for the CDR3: TGTGCCAGCAGTTTATTGGCCGGGACAACTGCAGGTGGCTACACCTTC.

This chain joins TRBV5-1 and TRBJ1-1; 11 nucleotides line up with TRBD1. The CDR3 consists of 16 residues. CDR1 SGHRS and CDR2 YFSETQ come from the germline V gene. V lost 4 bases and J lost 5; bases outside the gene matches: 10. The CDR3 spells CASSLFPGTGGTEAFF. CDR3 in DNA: TGCGCCAGCAGCCTGTTCCCCGGGACAGGGGGGACTGAAGCTTTCTTT.

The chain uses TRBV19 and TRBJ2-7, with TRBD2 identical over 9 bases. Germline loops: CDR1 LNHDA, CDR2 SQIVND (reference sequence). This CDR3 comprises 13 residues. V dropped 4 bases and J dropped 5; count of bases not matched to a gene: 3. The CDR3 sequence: CASSKVAGDEQYF. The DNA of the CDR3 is TGTGCCAGTAGTAAGGTAGCGGGAGACGAGCAGTACTTC. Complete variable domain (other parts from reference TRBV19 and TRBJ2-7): DGGITQSPKYLFRKEGQNVTLSCEQNLNHDAMYWYRQDPGQGLRLIYYSQIVNDFQKGDIAEGYSVSREKKESFPLTVTSAQKNPTAFYLCASSKVAGDEQYFGPGTRLTVT.

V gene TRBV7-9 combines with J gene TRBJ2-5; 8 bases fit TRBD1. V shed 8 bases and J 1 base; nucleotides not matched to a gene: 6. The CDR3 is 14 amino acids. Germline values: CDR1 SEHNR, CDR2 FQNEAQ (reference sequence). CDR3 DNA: TGTGCCAGCTACTCAGGGGGCTCCCAAGAGACCCAGTACTTC. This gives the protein CASYSGGSQETQYF.

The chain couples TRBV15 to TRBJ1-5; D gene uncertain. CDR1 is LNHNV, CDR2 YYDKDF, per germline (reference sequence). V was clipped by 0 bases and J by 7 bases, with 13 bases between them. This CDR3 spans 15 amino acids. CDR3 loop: CATSRDRQVVQPQHF. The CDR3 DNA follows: TGTGCCACCAGCAGAGACCGGCAGGTTGTGCAGCCCCAGCATTTT.

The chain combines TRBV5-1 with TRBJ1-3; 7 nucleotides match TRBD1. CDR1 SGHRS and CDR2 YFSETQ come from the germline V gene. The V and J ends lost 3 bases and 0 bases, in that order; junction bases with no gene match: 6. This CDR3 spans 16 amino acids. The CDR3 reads CASSSGQPLSGNTIYF. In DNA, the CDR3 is TGCGCCAGCAGCTCGGGACAGCCCCTCTCTGGAAACACCATATATTTT.

CDR3 in amino acids: CASSQIYVEGPYSNQPQHF. The CDR3 DNA follows: TGCGCCAGCAGCCAAATCTATGTCGAGGGCCCTTATAGCAATCAGCCCCAGCATTTT. The chain joins TRBV4-1 to TRBJ1-5; D is unresolved. The CDR3 is 19 residues long. The ends were cut back, 2 bases at V and 0 bases at J, with 20 bases in the middle. Germline V gives CDR1 MGHRA, CDR2 YSYEKL.

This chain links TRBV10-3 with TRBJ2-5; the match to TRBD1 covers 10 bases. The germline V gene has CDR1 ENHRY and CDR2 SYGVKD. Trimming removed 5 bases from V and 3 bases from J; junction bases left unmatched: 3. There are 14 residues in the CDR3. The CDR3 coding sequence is TGTGCCATCAGTCCGGGACAGGGGAAAGAGACCCAGTACTTC. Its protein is CAISPGQGKETQYF.

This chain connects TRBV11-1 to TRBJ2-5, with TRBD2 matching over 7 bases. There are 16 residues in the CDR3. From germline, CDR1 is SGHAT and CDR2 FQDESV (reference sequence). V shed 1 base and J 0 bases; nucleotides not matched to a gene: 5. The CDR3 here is CASSLGQAGYQETQYF. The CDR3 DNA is TGTGCCAGCAGCTTAGGTCAAGCGGGGTACCAAGAGACCCAGTACTTC.

The CDR3 region is CASSLTEGYSEQYF. In DNA, the CDR3 is TGTGCCAGCAGCTTGACGGAGGGGTACTCCGAGCAGTACTTC. The chain recombines TRBV7-8 with TRBJ2-7; D possibly corresponds to TRBD2 (6 bases). The germline V gene encodes CDR1 SGHVS and CDR2 FQNEAQ. V was clipped by 3 bases and J by 6 bases, with 15 bases between them. The CDR3 is made up of 14 amino acids.

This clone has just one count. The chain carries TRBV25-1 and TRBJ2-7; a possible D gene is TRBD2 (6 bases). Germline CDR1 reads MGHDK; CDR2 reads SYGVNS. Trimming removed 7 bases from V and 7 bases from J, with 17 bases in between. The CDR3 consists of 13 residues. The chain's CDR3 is CASTSGVKREQYF. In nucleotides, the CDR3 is TGTGCCAGCACTTCGGGAGTTAAAAGGGAGCAGTACTTC.

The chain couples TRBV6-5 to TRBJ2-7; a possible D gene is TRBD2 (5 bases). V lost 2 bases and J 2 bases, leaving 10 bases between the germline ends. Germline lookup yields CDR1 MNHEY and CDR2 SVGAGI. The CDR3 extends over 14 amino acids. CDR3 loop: CASSYEGETYEQYF. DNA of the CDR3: TGTGCCAGCAGTTACGAGGGAGAAACCTACGAGCAGTACTTC.

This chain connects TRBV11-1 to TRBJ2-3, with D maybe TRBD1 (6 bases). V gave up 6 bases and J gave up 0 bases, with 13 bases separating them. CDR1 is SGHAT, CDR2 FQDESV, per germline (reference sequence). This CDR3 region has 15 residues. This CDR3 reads CASRTGNPSTDTQYF. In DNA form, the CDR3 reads TGTGCCAGCAGAACAGGGAACCCTAGCACAGATACGCAGTATTTT.

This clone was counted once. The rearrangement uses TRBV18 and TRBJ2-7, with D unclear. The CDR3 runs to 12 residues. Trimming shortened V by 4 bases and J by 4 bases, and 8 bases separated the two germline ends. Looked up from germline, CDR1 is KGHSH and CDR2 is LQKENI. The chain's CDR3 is CASSREVYEQYF. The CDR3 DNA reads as TGTGCCAGCTCACGAGAGGTTTACGAGCAGTACTTC.

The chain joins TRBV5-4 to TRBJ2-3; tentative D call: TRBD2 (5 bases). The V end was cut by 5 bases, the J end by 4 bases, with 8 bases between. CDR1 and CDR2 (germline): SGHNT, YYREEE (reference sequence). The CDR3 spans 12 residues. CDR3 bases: TGTGCCAGCAGGGTGGAGGCAGATACGCAGTATTTT. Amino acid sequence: CASRVEADTQYF.

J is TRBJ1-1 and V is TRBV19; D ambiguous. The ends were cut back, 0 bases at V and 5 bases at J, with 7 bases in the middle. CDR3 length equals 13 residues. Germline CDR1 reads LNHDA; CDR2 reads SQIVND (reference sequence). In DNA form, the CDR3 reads TGTGCCAGTAGTATAGAGAGCGGGACTGAAGCTTTCTTT. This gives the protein CASSIESGTEAFF.

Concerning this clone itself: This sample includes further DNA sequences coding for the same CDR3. CDR3 bases: TGTGCCAGTAGTATCGGGACAGGGGCCAATCAGCCCCAGCATTTT. Amino acids: CASSIGTGANQPQHF. J is TRBJ1-5 and V is TRBV19; 10 bases are a match to TRBD1. Germline CDR1 and CDR2: LNHDA and SQIVND (reference sequence). The CDR3 covers 15 residues. V lost 3 bases to trimming and J lost 3 bases; unmatched junction nucleotides: 2. The complete variable domain, with remaining parts taken from reference TRBV19 and TRBJ1-5, reads DGGITQSPKYLFRKEGQNVTLSCEQNLNHDAMYWYRQDPGQGLRLIYYSQIVNDFQKGDIAEGYSVSREKKESFPLTVTSAQKNPTAFYLCASSIGTGANQPQHFGDGTRLSIL.

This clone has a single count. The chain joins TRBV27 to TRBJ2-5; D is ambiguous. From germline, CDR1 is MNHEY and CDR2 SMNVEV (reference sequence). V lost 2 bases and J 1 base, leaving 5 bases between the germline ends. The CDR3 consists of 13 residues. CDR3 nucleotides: TGTGCCAGCAGTTTAAACTTCCAAGAGACCCAGTACTTC. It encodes CASSLNFQETQYF.

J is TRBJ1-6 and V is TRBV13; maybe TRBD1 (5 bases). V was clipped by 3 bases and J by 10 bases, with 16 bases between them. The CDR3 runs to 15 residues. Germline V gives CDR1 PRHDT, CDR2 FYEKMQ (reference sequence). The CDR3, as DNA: TGTGCCAGCAGCTTCGGCGATGGGCGGGGCTCACCCCTCCACTTT. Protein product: CASSFGDGRGSPLHF.

CDR3 bases: TGTGCCAGCACCGAATATGGACAGGTAGGCAATCAGCCCCAGCATTTT. It encodes CASTEYGQVGNQPQHF. The chain links TRBV2 to TRBJ1-5; 7 nucleotides align to TRBD1. This CDR3 is 16 amino acids long. Germline values: CDR1 SNHLY, CDR2 FYNNEI. The V gene end was trimmed by 7 bases and the J gene end by 2 bases; junction bases not matched to a gene: 11. The full variable domain, completed using reference TRBV2 and TRBJ1-5, is EPEVTQTPSHQVTQMGQEVILRCVPISNHLYFYWYRQILGQKVEFLVSFYNNEISEKSEIFDDQFSVERPDGSNFTLKIRSTKLEDSAMYFCASTEYGQVGNQPQHFGDGTRLSIL.

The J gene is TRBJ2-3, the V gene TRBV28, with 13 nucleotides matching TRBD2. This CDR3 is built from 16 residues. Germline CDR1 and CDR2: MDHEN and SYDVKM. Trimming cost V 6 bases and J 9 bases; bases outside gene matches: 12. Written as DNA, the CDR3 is TGTGCCAGCAGCCGCGGGACTAGCGGGAACCAAGAGACGCAGTATTTT. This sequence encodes CASSRGTSGNQETQYF.

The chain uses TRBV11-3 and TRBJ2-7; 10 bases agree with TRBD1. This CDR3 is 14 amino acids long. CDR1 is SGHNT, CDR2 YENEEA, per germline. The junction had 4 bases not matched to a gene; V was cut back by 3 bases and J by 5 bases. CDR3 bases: TGTGCCAGCAGCTTGGGACAGGGGAGTGACGAGCAGTACTTC. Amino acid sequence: CASSLGQGSDEQYF.

CDR3 coding DNA: TGTGCCAGTAGTGCTCAGGGAACGGATGGCTACACCTTC. Translation gives CASSAQGTDGYTF. The chain has TRBV19 and TRBJ1-2; a weak D match, TRBD1 (5 bases). V was trimmed by 5 bases and J by 6 bases, leaving 13 bases between them. CDR3 length: 13 amino acids. Per germline, CDR1 LNHDA and CDR2 SQIVND (reference sequence).

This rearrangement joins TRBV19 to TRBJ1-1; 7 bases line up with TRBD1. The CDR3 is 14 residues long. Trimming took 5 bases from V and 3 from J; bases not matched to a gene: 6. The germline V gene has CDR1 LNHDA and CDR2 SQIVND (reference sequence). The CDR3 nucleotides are TGTGCCAGTAGTTTCTCGACAGGGTACACTGAAGCTTTCTTT. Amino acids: CASSFSTGYTEAFF.

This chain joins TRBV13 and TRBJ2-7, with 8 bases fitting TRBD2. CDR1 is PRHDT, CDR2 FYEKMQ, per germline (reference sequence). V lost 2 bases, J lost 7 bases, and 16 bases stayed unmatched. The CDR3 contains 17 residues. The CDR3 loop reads CASSLPKVAGGTGEQYF. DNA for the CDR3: TGTGCCAGCAGCTTACCCAAAGTGGCGGGAGGCACTGGGGAGCAGTACTTC.

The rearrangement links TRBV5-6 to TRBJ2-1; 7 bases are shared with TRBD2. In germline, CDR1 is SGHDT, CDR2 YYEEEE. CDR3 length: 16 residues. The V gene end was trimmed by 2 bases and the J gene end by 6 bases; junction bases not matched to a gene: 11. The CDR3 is CASSFPGLVPANEQFF. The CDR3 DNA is TGTGCCAGCAGCTTCCCAGGACTAGTTCCCGCCAATGAGCAGTTCTTC.